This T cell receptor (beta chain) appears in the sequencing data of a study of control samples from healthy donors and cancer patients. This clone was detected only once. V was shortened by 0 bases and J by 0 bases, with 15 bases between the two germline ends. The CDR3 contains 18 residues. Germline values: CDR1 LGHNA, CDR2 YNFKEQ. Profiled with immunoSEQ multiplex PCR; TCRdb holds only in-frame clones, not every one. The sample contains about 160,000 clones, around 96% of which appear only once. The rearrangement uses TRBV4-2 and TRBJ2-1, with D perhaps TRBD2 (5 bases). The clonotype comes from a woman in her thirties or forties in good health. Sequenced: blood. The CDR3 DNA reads TGTGCCAGCAGCCAAGATGGCCTAGCCCTTAGCTCCTACAATGAGCAGTTCTTC. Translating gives CASSQDGLALSSYNEQFF.